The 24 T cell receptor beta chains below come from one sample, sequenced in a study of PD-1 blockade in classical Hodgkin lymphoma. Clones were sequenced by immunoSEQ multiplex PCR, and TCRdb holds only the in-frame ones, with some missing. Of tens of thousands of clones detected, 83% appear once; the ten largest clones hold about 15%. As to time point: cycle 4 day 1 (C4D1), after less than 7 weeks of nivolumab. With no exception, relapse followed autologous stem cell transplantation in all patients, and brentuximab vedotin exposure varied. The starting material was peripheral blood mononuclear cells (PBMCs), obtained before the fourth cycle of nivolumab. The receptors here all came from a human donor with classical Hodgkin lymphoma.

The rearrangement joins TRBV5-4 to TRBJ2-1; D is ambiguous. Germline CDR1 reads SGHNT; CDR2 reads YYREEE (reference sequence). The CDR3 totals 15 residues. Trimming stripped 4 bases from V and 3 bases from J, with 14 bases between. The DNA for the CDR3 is TGTGCCAGCAGCACCGTCGAAATGATCTACAATGAGCAGTTCTTC. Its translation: CASSTVEMIYNEQFF.

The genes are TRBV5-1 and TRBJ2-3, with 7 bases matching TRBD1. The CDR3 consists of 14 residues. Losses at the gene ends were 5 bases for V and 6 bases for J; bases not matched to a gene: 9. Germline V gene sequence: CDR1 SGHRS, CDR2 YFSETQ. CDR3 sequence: CASRSDRRSDTQYF. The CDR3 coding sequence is TGCGCCAGCAGATCGGACAGGAGGTCTGATACGCAGTATTTT.

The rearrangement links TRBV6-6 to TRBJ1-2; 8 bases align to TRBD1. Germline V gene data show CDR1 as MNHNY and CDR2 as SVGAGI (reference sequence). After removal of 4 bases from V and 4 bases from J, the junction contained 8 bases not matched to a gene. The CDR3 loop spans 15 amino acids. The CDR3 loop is CASSSTGGGIYGYTF. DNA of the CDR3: TGTGCCAGCAGTTCTACAGGGGGAGGGATCTATGGCTACACCTTC.

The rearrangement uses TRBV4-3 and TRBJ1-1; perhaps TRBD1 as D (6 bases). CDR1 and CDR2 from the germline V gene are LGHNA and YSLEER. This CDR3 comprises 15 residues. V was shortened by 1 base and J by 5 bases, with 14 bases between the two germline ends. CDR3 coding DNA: TGCGCCAGCAGCCAAGGGGCAGGGGAGGATACTGAAGCTTTCTTT. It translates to CASSQGAGEDTEAFF.

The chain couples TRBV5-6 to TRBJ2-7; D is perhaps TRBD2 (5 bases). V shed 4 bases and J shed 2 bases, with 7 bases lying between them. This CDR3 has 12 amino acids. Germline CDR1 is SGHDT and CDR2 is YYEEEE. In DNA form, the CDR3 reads TGTGCCAGCAGCCTGGGAGCCTACGAGCAGTACTTC. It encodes CASSLGAYEQYF.

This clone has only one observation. Written as DNA, the CDR3 is TGTGCCATCAGTGACACTAGCCAGGCCTACGAGCAGTACTTC. This codes for CAISDTSQAYEQYF. The rearrangement joins TRBV10-3 to TRBJ2-7; the D gene is possibly TRBD2 (6 bases). The ends were cut back, 3 bases at V and 2 bases at J, with 11 bases in the middle. The CDR3 totals 14 residues. Germline CDR1 reads ENHRY; CDR2 reads SYGVKD.

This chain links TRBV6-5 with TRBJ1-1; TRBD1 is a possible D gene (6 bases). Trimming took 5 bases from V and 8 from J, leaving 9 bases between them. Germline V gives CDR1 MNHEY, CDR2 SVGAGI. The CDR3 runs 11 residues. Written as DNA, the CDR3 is TGTGCCAGCAGTCAAGGACAGGAAGCTTTCTTT. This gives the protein CASSQGQEAFF.

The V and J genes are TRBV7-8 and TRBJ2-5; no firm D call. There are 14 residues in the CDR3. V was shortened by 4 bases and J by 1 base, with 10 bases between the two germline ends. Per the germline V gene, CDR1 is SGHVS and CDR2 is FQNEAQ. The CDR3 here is CASSYRRSQETQYF. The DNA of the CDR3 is TGTGCCAGCAGCTACCGCCGGTCCCAAGAGACCCAGTACTTC.

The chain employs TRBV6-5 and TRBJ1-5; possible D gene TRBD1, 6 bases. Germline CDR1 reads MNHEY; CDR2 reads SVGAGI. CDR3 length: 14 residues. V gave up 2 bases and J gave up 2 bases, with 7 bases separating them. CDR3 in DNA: TGTGCCAGCAGTTACGGGGGCGGCAATCAGCCCCAGCATTTT. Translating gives CASSYGGGNQPQHF.

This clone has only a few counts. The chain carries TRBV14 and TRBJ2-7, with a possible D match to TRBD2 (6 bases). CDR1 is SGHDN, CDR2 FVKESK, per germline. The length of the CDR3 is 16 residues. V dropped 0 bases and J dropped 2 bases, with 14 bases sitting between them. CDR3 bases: TGTGCCAGCAGCCAAGATAATTCGGCGGGGACCTACGAGCAGTACTTC. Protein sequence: CASSQDNSAGTYEQYF.

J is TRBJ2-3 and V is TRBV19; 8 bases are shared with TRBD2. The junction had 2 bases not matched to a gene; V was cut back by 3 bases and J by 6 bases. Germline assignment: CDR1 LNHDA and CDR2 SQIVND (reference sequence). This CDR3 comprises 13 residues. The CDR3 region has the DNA TGTGCCAGTAGTATCGGCGGGGGGGATACGCAGTATTTT. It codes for CASSIGGGDTQYF.

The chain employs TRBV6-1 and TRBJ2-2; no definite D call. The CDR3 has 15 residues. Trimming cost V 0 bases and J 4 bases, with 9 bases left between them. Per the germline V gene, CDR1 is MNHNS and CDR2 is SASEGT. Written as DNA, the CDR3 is TGTGCCAGCAGTGAAGCTTGGACGCCCACCGGGGAGCTGTTTTTT. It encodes CASSEAWTPTGELFF.

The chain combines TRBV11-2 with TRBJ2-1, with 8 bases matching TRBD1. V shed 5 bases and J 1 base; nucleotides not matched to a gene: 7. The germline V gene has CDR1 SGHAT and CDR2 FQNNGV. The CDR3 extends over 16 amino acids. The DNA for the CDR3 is TGTGCCAGCAGCCGATCACAGGGGGGATCCTACAATGAGCAGTTCTTC. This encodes CASSRSQGGSYNEQFF.

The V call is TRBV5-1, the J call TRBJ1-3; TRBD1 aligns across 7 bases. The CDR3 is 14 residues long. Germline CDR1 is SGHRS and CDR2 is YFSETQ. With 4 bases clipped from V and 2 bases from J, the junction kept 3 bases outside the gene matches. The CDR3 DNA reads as TGCGCCAGCAGCCAGCAGGGGGCTGGAAACACCATATATTTT. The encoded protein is CASSQQGAGNTIYF. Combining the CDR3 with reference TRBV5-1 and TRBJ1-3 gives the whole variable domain KAGVTQTPRYLIKTRGQQVTLSCSPISGHRSVSWYQQTPGQGLQFLFEYFSETQRNKGNFPGRFSGRQFSNSRSEMNVSTLELGDSALYLCASSQQGAGNTIYFGEGSWLTVV.

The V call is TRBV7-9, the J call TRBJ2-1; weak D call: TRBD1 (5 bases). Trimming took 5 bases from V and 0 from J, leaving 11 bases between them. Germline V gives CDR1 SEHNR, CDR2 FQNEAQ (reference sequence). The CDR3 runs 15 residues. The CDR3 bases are TGTGCCAGCAGCACCCGACAGTCCTCCTACAATGAGCAGTTCTTC. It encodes CASSTRQSSYNEQFF.

The CDR3 region is CASSRQGSSYGYTF. The CDR3 nucleotides are TGCGCCAGCAGCCGACAGGGATCGAGCTATGGCTACACCTTC. The V and J genes are TRBV10-2 and TRBJ1-2, with 7 bases matching TRBD1. The ends lost 6 bases at V and 4 bases at J; junction bases unmatched: 8. The V gene's germline CDR1 is WSHSY and CDR2 SAAADI. The CDR3 covers 14 residues.

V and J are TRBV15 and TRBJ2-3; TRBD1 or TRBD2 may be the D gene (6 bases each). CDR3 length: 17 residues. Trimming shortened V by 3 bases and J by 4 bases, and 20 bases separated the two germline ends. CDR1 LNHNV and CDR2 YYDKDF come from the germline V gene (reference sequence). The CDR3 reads CATSSGRGHRSADTQYF. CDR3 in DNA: TGTGCCACCAGCAGCGGCCGGGGGCATAGAAGCGCAGATACGCAGTATTTT.

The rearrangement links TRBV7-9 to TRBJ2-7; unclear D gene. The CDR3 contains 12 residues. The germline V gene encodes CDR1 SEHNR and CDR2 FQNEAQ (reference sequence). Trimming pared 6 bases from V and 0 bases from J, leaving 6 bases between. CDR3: CASSKSSYEQYF. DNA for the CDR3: TGTGCCAGCAGTAAAAGCTCCTACGAGCAGTACTTC.

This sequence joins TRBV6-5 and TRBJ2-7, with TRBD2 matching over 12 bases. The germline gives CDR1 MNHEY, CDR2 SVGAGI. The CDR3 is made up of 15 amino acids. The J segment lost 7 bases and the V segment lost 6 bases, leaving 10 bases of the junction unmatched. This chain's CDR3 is CASRTLLAGGGEQYF. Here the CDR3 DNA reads TGTGCCAGCAGGACCTTACTAGCGGGAGGAGGGGAGCAGTACTTC.

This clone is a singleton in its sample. As DNA, the CDR3 is TGTGCCACCAGCGTCGCCGGGACTAGGGGTTGGGGTACGCAGTATTTT. Translation: CATSVAGTRGWGTQYF. The V call is TRBV15, the J call TRBJ2-3; 8 nucleotides align to TRBD2. The V segment lost 5 bases and the J segment 8 bases; nucleotides outside the gene matches: 15. The CDR3 loop spans 16 amino acids. The germline gives CDR1 LNHNV, CDR2 YYDKDF (reference sequence).

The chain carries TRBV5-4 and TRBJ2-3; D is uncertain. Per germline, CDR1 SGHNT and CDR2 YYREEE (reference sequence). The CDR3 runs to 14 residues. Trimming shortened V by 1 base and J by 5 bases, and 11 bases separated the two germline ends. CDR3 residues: CASSLRAPVDTQYF. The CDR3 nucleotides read TGTGCCAGCAGCTTGAGAGCTCCGGTAGATACGCAGTATTTT. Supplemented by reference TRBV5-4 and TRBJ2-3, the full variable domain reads ETGVTQSPTHLIKTRGQQVTLRCSSQSGHNTVSWYQQALGQGPQFIFQYYREEENGRGNFPPRFSGLQFPNYSSELNVNALELDDSALYLCASSLRAPVDTQYFGPGTRLTVL.

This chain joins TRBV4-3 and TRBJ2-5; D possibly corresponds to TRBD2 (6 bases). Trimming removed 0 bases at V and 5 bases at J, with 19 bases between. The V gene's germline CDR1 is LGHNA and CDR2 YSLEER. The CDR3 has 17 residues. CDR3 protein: CASSQDLAGSGSETQYF. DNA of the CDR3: TGCGCCAGCAGCCAAGATCTGGCGGGAAGTGGATCGGAGACCCAGTACTTC.

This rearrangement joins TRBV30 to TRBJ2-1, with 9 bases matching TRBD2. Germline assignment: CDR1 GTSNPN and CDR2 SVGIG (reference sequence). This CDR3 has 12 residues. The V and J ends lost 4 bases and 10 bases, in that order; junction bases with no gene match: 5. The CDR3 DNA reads TGTGCCTGGAAGGGACTAGCAGGGGAGCAGTTCTTC. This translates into CAWKGLAGEQFF.

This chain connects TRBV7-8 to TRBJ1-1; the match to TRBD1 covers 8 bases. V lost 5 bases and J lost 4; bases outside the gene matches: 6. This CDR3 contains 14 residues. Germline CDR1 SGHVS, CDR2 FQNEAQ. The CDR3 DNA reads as TGTGCCAGCAGCCGTACAGGGGGTGGCACTGAAGCTTTCTTT. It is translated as CASSRTGGGTEAFF.